Following are 28 T cell receptor beta chains from one sample sequenced in a study of cytomegalovirus exposure and HLA in healthy donors. PCR involved 60 Vbeta and 13 Jbeta primers. Here immunoSEQ multiplex PCR was the method, and the copy in TCRdb shows in-frame clones only, minus some. The sample contains 150,000 to 200,000 clones, 76% of which appear only once. Sequencing was done on a sample of PBMCs. Source of these receptors: a female donor in good health and CMV-seronegative.

V is TRBV6-4 and J is TRBJ1-5, with a possible D match to TRBD1 (6 bases). V lost 2 bases and J lost 0, with 14 bases in between. The CDR3 runs 17 residues. Germline loops: CDR1 MRHNA, CDR2 SNTAGT. CDR3 in amino acids: CASSDTSGQLSNQPQHF. The DNA for the CDR3 is TGTGCCAGCAGTGACACGTCGGGACAACTTAGCAATCAGCCCCAGCATTTT.

Points on this clone: The identical CDR3 is also encoded by other nucleotide sequences in the sample. This chain uses TRBV5-8 with TRBJ1-1, with D possibly matching TRBD1 (5 bases). The V end was cut by 7 bases, the J end by 2 bases, with 12 bases between. This CDR3 comprises 13 residues. CDR1 is SGHTS, CDR2 YDEGEE, per germline. This CDR3 reads CASSRGGNTEAFF. DNA of the CDR3: TGTGCCAGCTCCCGGGGGGGAAACACTGAAGCTTTCTTT.

This rearrangement joins TRBV19 to TRBJ2-2; 8 bases align to TRBD2. The CDR3 length is 17 residues. The germline V gene has CDR1 LNHDA and CDR2 SQIVND (reference sequence). The V segment lost 10 bases and the J segment 0 bases; nucleotides outside the gene matches: 13. CDR3 nucleotide sequence: TGTGCCACCTCAACTAGCGGTACACTTACGAACACCGGGGAGCTGTTTTTT. Its translation: CATSTSGTLTNTGELFF.

V and J are TRBV5-1 and TRBJ1-2; TRBD1 aligns across 7 bases. The V segment lost 0 bases and the J segment 8 bases; nucleotides outside the gene matches: 7. Germline assignment: CDR1 SGHRS and CDR2 YFSETQ. This CDR3 is 14 amino acids long. CDR3 sequence reads: CASSLVEGARGYTF. As DNA, the CDR3 is TGCGCCAGCAGCTTGGTAGAGGGGGCGCGAGGCTACACCTTC.

This clone was recorded only once. This rearrangement joins TRBV9 to TRBJ2-7, with D maybe TRBD2 (6 bases). CDR1 is SGDLS, CDR2 YYNGEE, per germline. V lost 0 bases and J 2 bases, leaving 12 bases between the germline ends. The CDR3 contains 15 residues. The CDR3 nucleotides read TGTGCCAGCAGCGTAGGGCGGGGTCTTACCTACGAGCAGTACTTC. Residues: CASSVGRGLTYEQYF.

Details on this clone: One junction end disagrees with the germline gene, perhaps due to a read error. CDR3 protein: CSSSPRRLEKVYGYTF. The CDR3 nucleotides read TGTTCCAGCAGCCCACGAAGATTGGAGAAGGTCTATGGCTACACCTTC. The gene calls are TRBV7-9 and TRBJ1-2; D not certain. Germline V gene sequence: CDR1 SEHNR, CDR2 FQNEAQ (reference sequence). This CDR3 comprises 16 residues.

The V call is TRBV6-1, the J call TRBJ2-7, with D perhaps TRBD1 (6 bases). V lost 6 bases and J lost 2, with 11 bases in between. Looked up from germline, CDR1 is MNHNS and CDR2 is SASEGT. The CDR3 spans 13 residues. This chain's CDR3 is CASRGRGTYEQYF. Here the CDR3 DNA reads TGTGCCAGCAGGGGCAGGGGCACCTACGAGCAGTACTTC.

The J gene is TRBJ2-5, the V gene TRBV4-1; 8 nucleotides match TRBD1. Trimming took 3 bases from V and 5 from J; bases not matched to a gene: 11. The CDR3 loop spans 16 amino acids. CDR1 is MGHRA and CDR2 is YSYEKL in the germline V gene. For the CDR3, the DNA is TGCGCCAGCAGCCATCAGGGGGCGTCGATAAGGGAGACCCAGTACTTC. Translation gives CASSHQGASIRETQYF.

This clone was recorded once. The rearrangement uses TRBV21-1 and TRBJ2-6; the table gives TRBD1 as D, unverified against the DNA. TRBV21-1 is assigned pseudogene status. This CDR3 comprises 18 residues. The chain's CDR3 is CASSKAGKGAIGANVLTF. In DNA form, the CDR3 reads TGTGCCAGCAGCAAAGCGGGCAAGGGGGCAATTGGGGCCAACGTCCTGACTTTC.

The chain combines TRBV10-3 with TRBJ2-1, with 10 bases identical to TRBD2. From germline, CDR1 is ENHRY and CDR2 SYGVKD. Germline trimming cut 10 bases from V and 5 bases from J; bases unmatched to any gene: 14. The CDR3 covers 16 residues. The DNA for the CDR3 is TGTGCCACTAGCGGGGGACCAACCGGCGCCCACAATGAGCAGTTCTTC. It is translated as CATSGGPTGAHNEQFF.

This clone has just a few counts. The chain joins TRBV9 to TRBJ2-1; no definite D call. Germline CDR1 is SGDLS and CDR2 is YYNGEE. The CDR3 sequence is 14 residues long. Deletions cut 0 bases from V and 6 bases from J, with 10 bases between. In DNA, the CDR3 is TGTGCCAGCAGCGTAGTTGCGCCCTCCAATGAGCAGTTCTTC. It is translated as CASSVVAPSNEQFF.

This rearrangement joins TRBV2 to TRBJ2-3; 11 bases agree with TRBD2. The CDR3 has 14 amino acids. V was pared by 9 bases and J by 2 bases, with 4 bases of the junction left unmatched. In germline, CDR1 is SNHLY, CDR2 FYNNEI. CDR3 sequence reads: CASRLAGTTDTQYF. For the CDR3, the DNA is TGTGCCAGTCGACTAGCGGGGACCACAGATACGCAGTATTTT. Supplemented by reference TRBV2 and TRBJ2-3, the full variable domain reads EPEVTQTPSHQVTQMGQEVILRCVPISNHLYFYWYRQILGQKVEFLVSFYNNEISEKSEIFDDQFSVERPDGSNFTLKIRSTKLEDSAMYFCASRLAGTTDTQYFGPGTRLTVL.

The gene calls are TRBV5-4 and TRBJ2-1; D possibly corresponds to TRBD1 (5 bases). Germline V CDR1 and CDR2: SGHNT, YYREEE (reference sequence). V lost 0 bases and J lost 5, with 12 bases in between. There are 15 residues in the CDR3. CDR3 coding DNA: TGTGCCAGCAGCTTGGCGTACAGGAACGACAATGAGCAGTTCTTC. Its protein is CASSLAYRNDNEQFF.

The V and J genes are TRBV4-1 and TRBJ2-7; tentative D call: TRBD2 (6 bases). V lost 3 bases to trimming and J lost 6 bases, with 21 bases between them. CDR1 is MGHRA, CDR2 YSYEKL, per germline. This CDR3 contains 16 residues. The CDR3 protein is CASSQIPGTGVGEQYF. CDR3 in DNA: TGCGCCAGCAGCCAGATTCCCGGGACGGGGGTTGGCGAGCAGTACTTC.

This chain connects TRBV4-2 to TRBJ1-5; maybe TRBD1 (5 bases). Germline lookup yields CDR1 LGHNA and CDR2 YNFKEQ. The CDR3 consists of 15 residues. V was clipped by 4 bases and J by 7 bases, with 17 bases between them. The CDR3 DNA is TGTGCCAGCAGCCTCAGCGGGGGAGACCCCCAGCCCCAGCATTTT. It specifies CASSLSGGDPQPQHF.

The chain combines TRBV28 with TRBJ2-5; no clear D. The CDR3 length is 13 residues. Germline loops: CDR1 MDHEN, CDR2 SYDVKM. Trimming cost V 6 bases and J 2 bases, with 10 bases left between them. CDR3 protein: CASSQDTQETQYF. CDR3 bases: TGTGCCAGCAGCCAAGACACACAAGAGACCCAGTACTTC. Full variable domain (rest looked up from reference TRBV28 and TRBJ2-5): DVKVTQSSRYLVKRTGEKVFLECVQDMDHENMFWYRQDPGLGLRLIYFSYDVKMKEKGDIPEGYSVSREKKERFSLILESASTNQTSMYLCASSQDTQETQYFGPGTRLLVL.

V and J are TRBV29-1 and TRBJ2-2, with 8 bases aligning to TRBD2. This CDR3 has 14 amino acids. From germline, CDR1 is SQVTM and CDR2 ANQGSEA. The V and J ends lost 4 bases and 2 bases, in that order; junction bases with no gene match: 3. The CDR3: CSVVLAVNTGELFF. Here the CDR3 DNA reads TGCAGCGTTGTACTAGCGGTAAACACCGGGGAGCTGTTTTTT.

This clone was detected only once. This rearrangement joins TRBV27 to TRBJ2-7; 10 bases fit TRBD1. Trimming at V came to 6 bases and at J to 3 bases, leaving 5 bases not matched to a gene. The germline CDR1 and CDR2 sequences are MNHEY and SMNVEV (reference sequence). There are 14 residues in the CDR3. CDR3 in amino acids: CASRAGQGSYEQYF. CDR3 in DNA: TGTGCCAGCAGAGCGGGACAGGGGAGCTACGAGCAGTACTTC.

This chain connects TRBV15 to TRBJ2-3; the D gene is possibly TRBD2 (6 bases). The V gene's germline CDR1 is LNHNV and CDR2 YYDKDF (reference sequence). This CDR3 is 13 amino acids long. Trimming shortened V by 9 bases and J by 3 bases, and 13 bases separated the two germline ends. CDR3 DNA: TGTGCCACTGCCAAGGGACTTACAGATACGCAGTATTTT. Protein sequence: CATAKGLTDTQYF.

The chain links TRBV7-2 to TRBJ2-7; 9 bases align to TRBD1. CDR1 and CDR2 (germline): SGHTA, FQGNSA. With 5 bases clipped from V and 2 bases from J, the junction kept 4 bases outside the gene matches. The CDR3 has 14 amino acids. The DNA of the CDR3 is TGTGCCAGCAGCCAGGACAGGGGCCCCTACGAGCAGTACTTC. Translating gives CASSQDRGPYEQYF.

As to this clone: A junction end diverges from the germline sequence, so it may reflect a read error. The rearrangement links TRBV6-5 to TRBJ1-3; 7 bases align to TRBD1. CDR1 and CDR2 from the germline V gene are MNHEY and SVGAGI. This CDR3 contains 15 residues. The CDR3 DNA follows: TGTGCCAGCAGTTACTCTACTTCCGGGACAGCCTATCTCACTTTT. It specifies CASSYSTSGTAYLTF.

The chain uses TRBV5-5 and TRBJ2-5, with unresolved D. Germline V gene sequence: CDR1 SGHKS, CDR2 YYEKEE (reference sequence). CDR3 length: 14 residues. Trimming stripped 0 bases from V and 2 bases from J, with 8 bases between. CDR3 nucleotides: TGTGCCAGCAGCTTGGGGTCTAGTCAAGAGACCCAGTACTTC. It yields the protein CASSLGSSQETQYF.

The V and J genes are TRBV6-4 and TRBJ2-1; 9 nucleotides agree with TRBD2. CDR3 length: 17 amino acids. Per germline, CDR1 MRHNA and CDR2 SNTAGT. Trimming took 0 bases from V and 7 from J; bases not matched to a gene: 10. The CDR3 loop is CASSDSSWRGGMNEQFF. The DNA of the CDR3 is TGTGCCAGCAGTGACTCGTCGTGGCGGGGGGGAATGAATGAGCAGTTCTTC.

V gene TRBV19 combines with J gene TRBJ1-5, with 12 bases matching TRBD1. The CDR3 has 19 amino acids. Trimming took 4 bases from V and 2 from J; bases not matched to a gene: 12. Per the germline V gene, CDR1 is LNHDA and CDR2 is SQIVND (reference sequence). Here the CDR3 DNA reads TGTGCCAGTAGTAGTCGGGACAGGGGGCTCAACGTCCGCAATCAGCCCCAGCATTTT. Protein product: CASSSRDRGLNVRNQPQHF.

This chain links TRBV7-3 with TRBJ2-3, with TRBD2 identical over 10 bases. Germline lookup yields CDR1 SGHTA and CDR2 FQGTGA. The CDR3 extends over 16 amino acids. V dropped 5 bases and J dropped 2; count of bases not matched to a gene: 7. CDR3: CASSPELAGSTDTQYF. The CDR3 DNA follows: TGTGCCAGCAGCCCAGAACTAGCGGGATCCACAGATACGCAGTATTTT.

V is TRBV29-1 and J is TRBJ1-1, with D unclear. The V end was cut by 1 base, the J end by 7 bases, with 7 bases between. The CDR3 runs to 11 residues. Germline V gene sequence: CDR1 SQVTM, CDR2 ANQGSEA. The CDR3 DNA reads TGCAGCGTTGAAGCAGTTTTTGAAGCTTTCTTT. Encoded protein: CSVEAVFEAFF.

The J gene is TRBJ1-4, the V gene TRBV4-3; D gene unclear. CDR1 is LGHNA and CDR2 is YSLEER in the germline V gene. Trimming stripped 2 bases from V and 10 bases from J, with 11 bases between. The CDR3 totals 13 residues. Here the CDR3 reads CASSQQDFGKLFF. Here the CDR3 DNA reads TGCGCCAGCAGCCAACAGGATTTCGGAAAACTGTTTTTT.

The rearrangement links TRBV21-1 to TRBJ2-7; TRBD1 is taken as the D call from the table, unchecked against the DNA. TRBV21-1 is a known pseudogene. CDR3 length: 16 amino acids. The CDR3 reads CASSPRRRGRFYEQYF. In DNA form, the CDR3 reads TGTGCCAGCAGCCCCCGTCGAAGGGGGCGCTTCTACGAGCAGTACTTC.